Presented here are 27 T cell receptor beta chains from one specimen sequenced in a study of early T cells in non-severe SARS-CoV-2 infection. Each CDR3 protein gets one entry after TCRdb re-called the 5' RACE reads with MiXCR. This table has some 90,000 distinct CDR3 sequences, 14% to 15% appearing once. Sequences were obtained from whole blood. The receptor set was obtained from an adult who was a healthcare worker with PCR-confirmed SARS-CoV-2 infection or an uninfected control (not recorded which).

This clonotype showed up just a few times. The rearrangement joins TRBV5-1 to TRBJ2-2, with 7 bases aligning to TRBD2. Germline-derived CDR1 and CDR2 are SGHRS and YFSETQ. This CDR3 is 16 amino acids long. Trimming at V came to 3 bases and at J to 5 bases, leaving 10 bases not matched to a gene. CDR3 sequence (DNA): TGCGCCAGCAGCTCCCGGACTAGTCGAGGGACCGGGGAGCTGTTTTTT. This codes for CASSSRTSRGTGELFF.

The chain joins TRBV6-1 to TRBJ1-4; 7 nucleotides align to TRBD1. The junction had 9 bases not matched to a gene; V was cut back by 3 bases and J by 8 bases. The CDR3 is 15 amino acids. Per the germline V gene, CDR1 is MNHNS and CDR2 is SASEGT. The CDR3 protein is CASSDYLGGKEKLFF. CDR3 sequence (DNA): TGTGCCAGCAGTGATTATTTAGGGGGCAAGGAAAAACTGTTTTTT.

This clonotype was seen a single time. A much larger clone lies one base from this, so it may be a read error. V usage is TRBV6-1 and J usage is TRBJ2-2; 11 nucleotides line up with TRBD2. The CDR3 sequence is 15 residues long. Looked up from germline, CDR1 is MNHNS and CDR2 is SASEGT. V lost 7 bases, J lost 6 bases, and 7 bases stayed unmatched. CDR3: CASKELAGASGELFF. DNA for the CDR3: TGTGCCAGCAAAGAACTAGCGGGAGCATCCGGGGAGCTGTTTTTT.

The sample holds a few counts of this clonotype. This chain links TRBV5-4 with TRBJ2-7, with 9 bases matching TRBD2. CDR1 SGHNT and CDR2 YYREEE come from the germline V gene (reference sequence). V was pared by 4 bases and J by 6 bases, with 11 bases of the junction left unmatched. The CDR3 is 15 residues long. CDR3 protein: CASSTGLASDSEQYF. The CDR3 nucleotides read TGTGCCAGCAGCACGGGACTAGCCTCCGATTCCGAGCAGTACTTC.

This clonotype showed up many times. The rearrangement links TRBV20-1 to TRBJ2-1, with TRBD2 matching over 7 bases. Looked up from germline, CDR1 is DFQATT and CDR2 is SNEGSKA (reference sequence). This CDR3 comprises 16 residues. The ends lost 2 bases at V and 5 bases at J; junction bases unmatched: 12. CDR3 sequence (DNA): TGCAGTGCTAGAAGGTGGGGGACTATCACGAACAATGAGCAGTTCTTC. It encodes CSARRWGTITNNEQFF.

This clonotype has a single count. The V and J genes are TRBV28 and TRBJ1-5, with D perhaps matching TRBD1 (6 bases). V was trimmed by 6 bases and J by 6 bases, leaving 12 bases between them. This CDR3 has 13 residues. Germline V gene data show CDR1 as MDHEN and CDR2 as SYDVKM. CDR3 loop: CASSLQGSQPQHF. CDR3 in DNA: TGTGCCAGCAGCCTACAGGGTTCTCAGCCCCAGCATTTT.

The sample holds a few counts of this clonotype. Its ends do not fully match the called genes, so a read error is possible. V is TRBV7-2 and J is TRBJ2-3; D may be TRBD1 or TRBD2 (5 bases each). This CDR3 spans 17 amino acids. Germline assignment: CDR1 SGHTA and CDR2 FQGNSA. CDR3 amino acids: CASGLQALTGPPDTQYF. The CDR3 DNA reads TGTGCCAGCGGCTTACAAGCTTTGACGGGACCCCCAGATACGCAGTATTTT.

In this sample, this clonotype turned up a few times. The CDR3 DNA is TGTGCCAGCAGCCGCAGTCCGGGACACGAAGCTTTCTTT. It encodes CASSRSPGHEAFF. The V and J genes are TRBV3-1 and TRBJ1-1; D is possibly TRBD1 (6 bases). Per the germline V gene, CDR1 is LGHDT and CDR2 is YNNKEL (reference sequence). Trimming shortened V by 4 bases and J by 8 bases, and 14 bases separated the two germline ends. The length of the CDR3 is 13 residues.

This clonotype was found a few times. The CDR3: CASSLTGLLGTEQYF. Here the CDR3 DNA reads TGCGCCAGCAGCTTGACGGGACTCCTAGGTACAGAGCAGTACTTC. The rearrangement links TRBV5-1 to TRBJ2-7, with D tentatively TRBD2 (6 bases). The V and J ends lost 1 base and 7 bases respectively, with 18 bases between them. CDR3 length: 15 amino acids. The germline gives CDR1 SGHRS, CDR2 YFSETQ.

The CDR3 coding sequence is TGTGCCAGCAGTGTTACTAGCGCAGCGCAGTATTTT. Translated, it gives CASSVTSAAQYF. The rearrangement uses TRBV12-3 or TRBV12-4 and TRBJ2-3; 7 nucleotides match TRBD2. The CDR3 contains 12 residues. After removal of 5 bases from V and 10 bases from J, the junction contained 6 bases not matched to a gene.

J is TRBJ1-1 and V is TRBV7-9, with D maybe TRBD1 (5 bases). The CDR3 loop spans 14 amino acids. V lost 4 bases to trimming and J lost 6 bases, with 15 bases between them. CDR1 and CDR2 (germline): SEHNR, FQNEAQ (reference sequence). The CDR3 DNA is TGTGCCAGCAGCTCTCCCTGGGGCTCCCCTGAAGCTTTCTTT. This codes for CASSSPWGSPEAFF.

This clonotype was counted only a few times. The CDR3 DNA follows: TGTGCCAGCAGAGGACTAGCGGGAAATTACAATGAGCAGTTCTTC. Translated: CASRGLAGNYNEQFF. The chain carries TRBV28 and TRBJ2-1, with 12 nucleotides matching TRBD2. The CDR3 consists of 15 residues. The junction had 4 bases not matched to a gene; V was cut back by 6 bases and J by 4 bases. Germline assignment: CDR1 MDHEN and CDR2 SYDVKM.

This sequence joins TRBV7-9 and TRBJ2-1, with TRBD2 identical over 10 bases. This CDR3 comprises 15 residues. Trimming removed 4 bases from V and 3 bases from J; junction bases left unmatched: 3. In germline, CDR1 is SEHNR, CDR2 FQNEAQ (reference sequence). CDR3 sequence (DNA): TGTGCCAGCAGCTCCCTAGCGGGAGACTACAATGAGCAGTTCTTC. It yields the protein CASSSLAGDYNEQFF.

The chain is built from TRBV7-8 and TRBJ2-3; D unresolved. Germline V CDR1 and CDR2: SGHVS, FQNEAQ. Trimming removed 3 bases at V and 4 bases at J, with 11 bases between. The CDR3 is made up of 14 amino acids. The chain's CDR3 is CASSFLVRADTQYF. CDR3 in DNA: TGTGCCAGCAGCTTCCTCGTTCGGGCAGATACGCAGTATTTT.

V and J are TRBV4-3 and TRBJ2-5; D tentatively reads TRBD1 or TRBD2 (5 bases each). V dropped 0 bases and J dropped 1 base, with 9 bases sitting between them. The germline gives CDR1 LGHNA, CDR2 YSLEER. This CDR3 contains 15 residues. CDR3: CASSQEGRLQETQYF. CDR3 DNA: TGCGCCAGCAGCCAAGAGGGACGGCTCCAAGAGACCCAGTACTTC.

The V and J genes are TRBV7-3 and TRBJ2-7, with TRBD1 matching 7 bases. The CDR3 consists of 14 residues. With 5 bases clipped from V and 1 base from J, the junction kept 5 bases outside the gene matches. Germline assignment: CDR1 SGHTA and CDR2 FQGTGA. CDR3 sequence reads: CASSETGESYEQYF. CDR3 DNA: TGTGCCAGCAGCGAAACAGGGGAATCCTACGAGCAGTACTTC.

This clonotype was observed many times. This sequence joins TRBV7-9 and TRBJ1-1; D uncertain. The CDR3 extends over 12 amino acids. Trimming removed 1 base from V and 10 bases from J, with 10 bases in between. Germline CDR1 is SEHNR and CDR2 is FQNEAQ (reference sequence). The CDR3 reads CASSLGFGIAFF. Written as DNA, the CDR3 is TGTGCCAGCAGCTTAGGTTTCGGGATAGCTTTCTTT. Variable domain in full (rest from reference TRBV7-9 and TRBJ1-1): DTGVSQNPRHKITKRGQNVTFRCDPISEHNRLYWYRQTLGQGPEFLTYFQNEAQLEKSRLLSDRFSAERPKGSFSTLEIQRTEQGDSAMYLCASSLGFGIAFFGQGTRLTVV.

The chain is built from TRBV7-2 and TRBJ2-6; D gene unclear. The CDR3 length is 16 residues. Germline V gene lookup returns CDR1 SGHTA and CDR2 FQGNSA. The V and J ends lost 0 bases and 0 bases respectively, with 6 bases between them. CDR3 amino acids: CASSLAAASGANVLTF. As DNA, the CDR3 is TGTGCCAGCAGCTTAGCTGCTGCCTCTGGGGCCAACGTCCTGACTTTC.

This rearrangement joins TRBV28 to TRBJ2-5; the D is unclear. There are 11 residues in the CDR3. The ends were cut back, 4 bases at V and 4 bases at J, with 4 bases in the middle. The germline V gene has CDR1 MDHEN and CDR2 SYDVKM. The CDR3 DNA reads TGTGCCAGCAGTTGGGGAGAGACCCAGTACTTC. It codes for CASSWGETQYF. The whole variable domain, filled in from reference TRBV28 and TRBJ2-5, reads DVKVTQSSRYLVKRTGEKVFLECVQDMDHENMFWYRQDPGLGLRLIYFSYDVKMKEKGDIPEGYSVSREKKERFSLILESASTNQTSMYLCASSWGETQYFGPGTRLLVL.

This sequence joins TRBV10-3 and TRBJ2-3; TRBD1 agrees at 11 bases. The CDR3 extends over 17 amino acids. Trimming removed 10 bases from V and 5 bases from J; junction bases left unmatched: 17. Germline-derived CDR1 and CDR2 are ENHRY and SYGVKD. As DNA, the CDR3 is TGTGCCACCATAAGCCCGGAGGGAGGGACAGGGGGAGATACGCAGTATTTT. Residues: CATISPEGGTGGDTQYF.

This clonotype was seen only a few times. The chain links TRBV2 to TRBJ2-1, with TRBD2 as a possible D gene (6 bases). The CDR3 length is 14 residues. Germline V gene lookup returns CDR1 SNHLY and CDR2 FYNNEI. V lost 3 bases, J lost 5 bases, and 11 bases lay in between. The CDR3, as DNA: TGTGCCAGCAGTGACGGCGGGGTCAACAATGAGCAGTTCTTC. Translation gives CASSDGGVNNEQFF.

This clonotype was counted a single time. The chain carries TRBV7-9 and TRBJ2-7; TRBD1 matches 9 bases. The length of the CDR3 is 15 residues. Trimming took 6 bases from V and 5 from J; bases not matched to a gene: 11. The germline gives CDR1 SEHNR, CDR2 FQNEAQ (reference sequence). For the CDR3, the DNA is TGTGCCAGCAGTCATCCCGGGACAGGGTCTGACGAGCAGTACTTC. Its translation: CASSHPGTGSDEQYF.

This clonotype has ten or more counts. This sequence joins TRBV2 and TRBJ2-5; possible D gene TRBD1, 5 bases. Germline CDR1 and CDR2: SNHLY and FYNNEI. CDR3 length equals 15 residues. The germline V and J ends were trimmed by 9 bases and 2 bases, with 19 bases remaining between them. The CDR3 here is CASVPGYTSQETQYF. In DNA, the CDR3 is TGTGCCAGTGTCCCAGGGTACACCTCACAAGAGACCCAGTACTTC.

The chain joins TRBV10-2 to TRBJ2-2; tentative D call: TRBD2 (6 bases). Deletions cut 8 bases from V and 5 bases from J, with 12 bases between. This CDR3 region has 13 residues. CDR1 WSHSY and CDR2 SAAADI come from the germline V gene. The CDR3 bases are TGCGCCAGCTTGCGGGATGAGACCGGGGAGCTGTTTTTT. Encoded protein: CASLRDETGELFF.

This clonotype was counted ten times or more. This chain connects TRBV27 to TRBJ2-7; TRBD2 might be the D (6 bases). The V gene lost 5 bases and the J gene lost 6 bases, with 20 bases spanning the gap. This CDR3 spans 15 amino acids. CDR1 and CDR2 (germline): MNHEY, SMNVEV (reference sequence). The CDR3 DNA sequence: TGTGCCAGCAGTCCAATCCTCTCGGGAGCAAGCGAGCAGTACTTC. Protein sequence: CASSPILSGASEQYF.

This clonotype was seen only a few times. The genes are TRBV20-1 and TRBJ2-3, with 11 bases lining up with TRBD2. The V gene's germline CDR1 is DFQATT and CDR2 SNEGSKA (reference sequence). The CDR3 loop spans 16 amino acids. The junction had 4 bases not matched to a gene; V was cut back by 2 bases and J by 0 bases. The CDR3 DNA reads TGCAGTGCTAGACTAGCGGGAGGCCCTAGCACAGATACGCAGTATTTT. Residues: CSARLAGGPSTDTQYF.

This clonotype was counted many times. The chain employs TRBV5-4 and TRBJ2-7; 7 positions match TRBD1. This CDR3 spans 16 amino acids. Germline values: CDR1 SGHNT, CDR2 YYREEE (reference sequence). J was trimmed by 1 base and V by 2 bases; bases with no gene match: 9. The CDR3 coding sequence is TGTGCCAGCAGCTTCAAAGGGGGCGTCATATCCTACGAGCAGTACTTC. Translated: CASSFKGGVISYEQYF.